Listed here are 9 T cell receptor beta chains from one sample, sequenced in a study of regulatory T cells in long-lasting Graves disease. Sample time point: newly diagnosed GD, antithyroid drugs for less than 3 months. PBMC-extracted RNA yielded the TCR library. The authors built TCR beta libraries using iRepertoire HTBI primers and Arm-PCR of CDR3 regions. Via MiXCR, TCRdb re-called the multiplex PCR reads, giving one row per CDR3 protein. The sample includes roughly 350,000 distinct CDR3 sequences, over 15% seen only once; the top ten take 25% to 30%. This sample was shared with a second study, whose subject was T cells in Graves' hyperthyroidism and ophthalmopathy.

Here the sequenced sample was peripheral blood mononuclear cells (PBMCs), taken at new diagnosis, from a patient treated with antithyroid drugs. The source is a man in his forties or fifties with Graves disease.

In its sample, this clonotype was seen many times. The chain's CDR3 is CASQMDRSGNTIYF. As DNA, the CDR3 is TGTGCCAGCCAAATGGACAGGTCTGGAAACACCATATATTTT. The chain is built from TRBV18 and TRBJ1-3; 7 bases are shared with TRBD1. V was clipped by 8 bases and J by 1 base; unmatched bases: 5. CDR1 KGHSH and CDR2 LQKENI come from the germline V gene. The CDR3 has 14 residues.

This sequence joins TRBV6-6 and TRBJ2-7; TRBD1 is a possible D gene (7 bases). The CDR3 spans 16 residues. V gave up 2 bases and J gave up 1 base, with 15 bases separating them. Looked up from germline, CDR1 is MNHNY and CDR2 is SVGAGI (reference sequence). The CDR3 reads CASSYPSAGGSYEQYF. CDR3 in DNA: TGTGCCAGCAGTTACCCGAGTGCAGGGGGGTCCTACGAGCAGTACTTC.

The CDR3 DNA follows: TGTGCCAGCAGTCGACAGGAGGGGTATAGGGGGGAGCTGTTTTTT. Its protein is CASSRQEGYRGELFF. The V call is TRBV6-1, the J call TRBJ2-2; possibly TRBD1 or TRBD2 for D (6 bases each). Per the germline V gene, CDR1 is MNHNS and CDR2 is SASEGT. The V gene lost 5 bases and the J gene lost 8 bases, with 18 bases spanning the gap. The CDR3 is 15 residues long.

This clonotype was picked up a small number of times. The chain links TRBV5-1 to TRBJ2-7; D not resolved. CDR3 length: 14 residues. The V gene's germline CDR1 is SGHRS and CDR2 YFSETQ. V lost 5 bases and J 2 bases, leaving 14 bases between the germline ends. CDR3 protein: CASRSWAPPYEQYF. The CDR3 DNA sequence: TGCGCCAGCAGATCATGGGCTCCTCCCTACGAGCAGTACTTC.

The chain carries TRBV9 and TRBJ2-3; TRBD2 matches 14 bases. Germline V lookup: CDR1 SGDLS, CDR2 YYNGEE. The CDR3 has 16 residues. Trimming removed 2 bases from V and 3 bases from J; junction bases left unmatched: 2. The CDR3 coding sequence is TGTGCCAGCAGCGTTGGGACTAGCGGGGGAACAGATACGCAGTATTTT. It translates to CASSVGTSGGTDTQYF.

This clonotype was seen ten or more times. CDR3 in DNA: TGTGCCAGCAGCCCCGTTAGGTCGGGCCAAAATGAGCAGTTCTTC. Translated: CASSPVRSGQNEQFF. The chain has TRBV3-1 and TRBJ2-1; D gene ambiguous. The V gene lost 4 bases and the J gene lost 7 bases, with 17 bases spanning the gap. CDR3 size: 15 residues. The germline CDR1 and CDR2 sequences are LGHDT and YNNKEL (reference sequence).

This clonotype was observed a handful of times. The J gene is TRBJ1-3, the V gene TRBV2; D unresolved. CDR3 size: 14 residues. Germline V CDR1 and CDR2: SNHLY, FYNNEI. Trimming cost V 8 bases and J 0 bases, with 11 bases left between them. The CDR3 loop is CASGGTRSGNTIYF. DNA of the CDR3: TGTGCCAGCGGTGGCACCCGCTCTGGAAACACCATATATTTT.

The genes are TRBV18 and TRBJ1-1; the match to TRBD1 covers 8 bases. CDR1 is KGHSH and CDR2 is LQKENI in the germline V gene. The length of the CDR3 is 15 residues. The ends lost 8 bases at V and 4 bases at J; junction bases unmatched: 12. CDR3 nucleotide sequence: TGTGCCAGCACGGCAGGACAGGGCTCGGCCACTGAAGCTTTCTTT. This gives the protein CASTAGQGSATEAFF.

This clonotype was picked up many times. The chain carries TRBV5-1 and TRBJ2-3; D not certain. This CDR3 contains 16 residues. The germline V gene has CDR1 SGHRS and CDR2 YFSETQ. V shed 0 bases and J shed 0 bases, with 11 bases lying between them. The chain's CDR3 is CASSLGPQSSTDTQYF. The CDR3 DNA follows: TGCGCCAGCAGCTTGGGCCCGCAGAGTAGCACAGATACGCAGTATTTT.